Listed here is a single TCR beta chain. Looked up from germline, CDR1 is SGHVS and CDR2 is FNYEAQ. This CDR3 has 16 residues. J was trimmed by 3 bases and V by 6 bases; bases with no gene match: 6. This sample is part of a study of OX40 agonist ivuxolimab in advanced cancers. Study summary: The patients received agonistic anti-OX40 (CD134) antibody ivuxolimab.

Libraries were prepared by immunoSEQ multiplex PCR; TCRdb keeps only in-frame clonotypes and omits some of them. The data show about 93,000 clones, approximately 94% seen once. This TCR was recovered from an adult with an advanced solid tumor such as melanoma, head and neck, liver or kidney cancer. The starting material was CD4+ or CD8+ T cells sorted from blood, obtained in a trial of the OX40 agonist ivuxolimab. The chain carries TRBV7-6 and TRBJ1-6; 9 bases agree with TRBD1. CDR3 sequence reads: CASSRRDRDYNSPLHF. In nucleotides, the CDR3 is TGTGCCAGCAGTCGTAGGGACAGGGACTATAATTCACCCCTCCACTTT.